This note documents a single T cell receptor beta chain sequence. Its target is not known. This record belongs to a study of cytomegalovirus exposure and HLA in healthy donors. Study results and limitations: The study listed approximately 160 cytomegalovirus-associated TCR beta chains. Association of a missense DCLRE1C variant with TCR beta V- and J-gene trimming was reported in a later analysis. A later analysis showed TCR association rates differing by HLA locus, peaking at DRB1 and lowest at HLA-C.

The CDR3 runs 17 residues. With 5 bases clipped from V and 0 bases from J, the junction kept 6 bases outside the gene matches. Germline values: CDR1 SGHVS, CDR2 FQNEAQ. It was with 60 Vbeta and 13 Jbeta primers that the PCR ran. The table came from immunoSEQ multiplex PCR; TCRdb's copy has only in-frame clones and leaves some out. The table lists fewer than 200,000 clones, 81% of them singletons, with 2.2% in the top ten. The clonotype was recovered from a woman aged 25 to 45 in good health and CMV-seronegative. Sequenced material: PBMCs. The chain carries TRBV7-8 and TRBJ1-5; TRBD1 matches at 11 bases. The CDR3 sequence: CASSPGQGAISNQPQHF. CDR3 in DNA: TGTGCCAGCAGCCCAGGACAGGGGGCTATTAGCAATCAGCCCCAGCATTTT.